This T cell receptor (beta chain) is drawn from a study of shared clonotypes between healthy human individuals. Study-level points and caveats: In a handful of donors, around 5.5% of naive CD4 clonotypes appeared in common.

Only in-frame clones appear in the TCRdb table, and some are missing; sequencing was by immunoSEQ multiplex PCR. The sample includes about 1.5 million clones, nearly 99% seen only once; the top ten take around 0.47%. Germline assignment: CDR1 MDHEN and CDR2 SYDVKM. The CDR3 runs to 19 residues. J was trimmed by 0 bases and V by 0 bases; bases with no gene match: 12. In regard to this clone: No antigen is known for it.

This receptor was identified in a man aged 25 to 40 in good health. Sequencing used naive CD4+ T cells sorted from blood. Sample subset: CD45RA+ positively selected. The chain employs TRBV28 and TRBJ2-3, with 7 bases lining up with TRBD2. CDR3 amino acids: CASSLWAGAITPSTDTQYF. For the CDR3, the DNA is TGTGCCAGCAGTTTATGGGCGGGAGCTATTACTCCTAGCACAGATACGCAGTATTTT.